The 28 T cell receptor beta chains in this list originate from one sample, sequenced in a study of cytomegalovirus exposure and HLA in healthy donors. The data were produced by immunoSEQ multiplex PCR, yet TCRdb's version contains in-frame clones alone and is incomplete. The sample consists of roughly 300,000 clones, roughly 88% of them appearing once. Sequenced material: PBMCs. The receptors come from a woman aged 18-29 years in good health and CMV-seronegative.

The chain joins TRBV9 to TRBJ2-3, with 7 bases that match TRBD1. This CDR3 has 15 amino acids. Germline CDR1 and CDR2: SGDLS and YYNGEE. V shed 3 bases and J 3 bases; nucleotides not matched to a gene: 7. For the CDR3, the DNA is TGTGCCAGCAGCGGCGAGGGGGCGCGGACAGATACGCAGTATTTT. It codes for CASSGEGARTDTQYF.

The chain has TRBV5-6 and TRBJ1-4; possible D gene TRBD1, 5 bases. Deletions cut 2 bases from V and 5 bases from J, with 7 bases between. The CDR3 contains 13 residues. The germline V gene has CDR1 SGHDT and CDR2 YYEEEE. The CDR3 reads CASSLYRNEKLFF. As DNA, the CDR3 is TGTGCCAGCAGCTTATACAGGAATGAAAAACTGTTTTTT.

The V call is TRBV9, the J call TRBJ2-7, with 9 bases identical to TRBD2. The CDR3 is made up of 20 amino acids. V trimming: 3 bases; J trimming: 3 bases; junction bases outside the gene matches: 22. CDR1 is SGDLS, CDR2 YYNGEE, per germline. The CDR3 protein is CASSAEPPGPLHSGSYEQYF. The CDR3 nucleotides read TGTGCCAGCAGCGCCGAGCCCCCGGGGCCACTTCATAGCGGGAGCTACGAGCAGTACTTC.

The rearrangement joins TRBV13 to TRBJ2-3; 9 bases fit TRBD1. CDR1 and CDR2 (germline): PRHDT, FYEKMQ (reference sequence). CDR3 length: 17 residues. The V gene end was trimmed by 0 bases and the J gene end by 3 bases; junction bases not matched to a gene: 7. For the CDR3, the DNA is TGTGCCAGCAGCTTAGGCAGGGGGACAGGGTGGACAGATACGCAGTATTTT. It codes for CASSLGRGTGWTDTQYF.

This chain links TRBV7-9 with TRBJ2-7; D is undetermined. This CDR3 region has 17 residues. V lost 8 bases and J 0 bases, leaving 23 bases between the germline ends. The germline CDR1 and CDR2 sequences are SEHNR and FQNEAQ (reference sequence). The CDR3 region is CASQPNWAESASYEQYF. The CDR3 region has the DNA TGTGCCAGCCAACCCAATTGGGCAGAGTCTGCCTCCTACGAGCAGTACTTC.

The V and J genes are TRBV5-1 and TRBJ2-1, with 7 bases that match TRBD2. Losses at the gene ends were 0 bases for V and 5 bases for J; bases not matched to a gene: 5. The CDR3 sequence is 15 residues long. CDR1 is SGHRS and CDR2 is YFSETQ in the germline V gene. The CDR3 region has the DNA TGCGCCAGCAGCTTGGCCAGGGACTACAACAATGAGCAGTTCTTC. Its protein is CASSLARDYNNEQFF.

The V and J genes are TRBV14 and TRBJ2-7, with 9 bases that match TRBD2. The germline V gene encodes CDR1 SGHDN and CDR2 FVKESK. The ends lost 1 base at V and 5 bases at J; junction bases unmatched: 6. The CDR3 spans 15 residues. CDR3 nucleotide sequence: TGTGCCAGCAGCCAAGGAATAGCGGGAGCGGACGAGCAGTACTTC. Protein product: CASSQGIAGADEQYF.

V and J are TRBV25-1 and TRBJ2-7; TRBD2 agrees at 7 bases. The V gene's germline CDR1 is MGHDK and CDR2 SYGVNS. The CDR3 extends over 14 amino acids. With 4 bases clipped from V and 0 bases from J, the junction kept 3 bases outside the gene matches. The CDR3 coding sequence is TGTGCCAGCAGTGTGGGGGGGAGCTCCTACGAGCAGTACTTC. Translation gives CASSVGGSSYEQYF.

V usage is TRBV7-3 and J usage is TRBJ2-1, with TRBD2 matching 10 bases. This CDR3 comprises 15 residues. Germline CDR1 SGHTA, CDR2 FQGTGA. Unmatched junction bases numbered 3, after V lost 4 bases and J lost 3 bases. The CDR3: CASSSGLADYNEQFF. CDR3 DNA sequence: TGTGCCAGCAGCTCAGGACTAGCGGACTACAATGAGCAGTTCTTC. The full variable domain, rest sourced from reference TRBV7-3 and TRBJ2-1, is GAGVSQTPSNKVTEKGKYVELRCDPISGHTALYWYRQSLGQGPEFLIYFQGTGAADDSGLPNDRFFAVRPEGSVSTLKIQRTERGDSAVYLCASSSGLADYNEQFFGPGTRLTVL.

Written as DNA, the CDR3 is TGTGCCAGCAGCCGCGACAGGGTTGGTGAAAAACTGTTTTTT. Protein product: CASSRDRVGEKLFF. The chain carries TRBV6-1 and TRBJ1-4; 7 positions agree with TRBD1. Trimming removed 6 bases from V and 7 bases from J; junction bases left unmatched: 8. Germline CDR1 MNHNS, CDR2 SASEGT. This CDR3 spans 14 amino acids.

The CDR3 is CASSRRTGENSPLHF. As DNA, the CDR3 is TGCGCCAGCAGCCGAAGGACAGGGGAAAATTCACCCCTCCACTTT. The gene calls are TRBV5-1 and TRBJ1-6; 9 nucleotides line up with TRBD1. The V and J ends lost 4 bases and 7 bases, in that order; junction bases with no gene match: 6. This CDR3 spans 15 amino acids. The germline V gene has CDR1 SGHRS and CDR2 YFSETQ.

The CDR3 region is CASRPASLIGGGIQYF. The CDR3, as DNA: TGTGCCAGCAGACCGGCTAGTCTTATAGGGGGGGGCATTCAGTACTTC. The J gene is TRBJ2-4, the V gene TRBV27; D is perhaps TRBD2 (7 bases). This CDR3 contains 16 residues. Between the trimmed V and J ends, which lost 6 bases and 9 bases, there was a span of 24 bases. CDR1 MNHEY and CDR2 SMNVEV come from the germline V gene (reference sequence).

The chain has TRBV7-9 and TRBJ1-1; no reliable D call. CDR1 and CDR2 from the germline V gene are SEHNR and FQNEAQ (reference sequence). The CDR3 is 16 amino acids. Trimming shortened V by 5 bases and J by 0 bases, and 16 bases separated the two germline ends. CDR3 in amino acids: CASSPKVRSLNTEAFF. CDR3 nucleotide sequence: TGTGCCAGCAGCCCTAAGGTCAGGTCTTTGAACACTGAAGCTTTCTTT.

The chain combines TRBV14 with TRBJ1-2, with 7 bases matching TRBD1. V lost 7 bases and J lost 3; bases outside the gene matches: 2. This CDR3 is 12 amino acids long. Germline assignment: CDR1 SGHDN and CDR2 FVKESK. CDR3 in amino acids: CASNRGDYGYTF. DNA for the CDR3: TGTGCCAGCAACAGGGGTGACTATGGCTACACCTTC.

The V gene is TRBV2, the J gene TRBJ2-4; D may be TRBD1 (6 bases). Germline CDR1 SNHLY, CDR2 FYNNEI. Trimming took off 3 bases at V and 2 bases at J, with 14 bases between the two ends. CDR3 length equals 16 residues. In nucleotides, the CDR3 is TGTGCCAGCAGTGAGAACAGGGCATATTCCAAAAACATTCAGTACTTC. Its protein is CASSENRAYSKNIQYF.

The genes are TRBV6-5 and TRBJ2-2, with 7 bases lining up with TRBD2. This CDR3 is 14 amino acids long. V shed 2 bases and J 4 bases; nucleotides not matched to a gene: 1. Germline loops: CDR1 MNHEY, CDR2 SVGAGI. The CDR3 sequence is CASSYPGGTGELFF. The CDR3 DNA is TGTGCCAGCAGTTACCCGGGGGGCACCGGGGAGCTGTTTTTT.

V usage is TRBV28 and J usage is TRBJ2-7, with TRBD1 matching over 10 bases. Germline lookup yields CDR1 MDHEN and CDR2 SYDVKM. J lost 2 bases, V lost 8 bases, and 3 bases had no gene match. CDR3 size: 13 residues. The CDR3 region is CASYGTGAYEQYF. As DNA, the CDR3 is TGTGCCAGCTACGGGACAGGGGCCTACGAGCAGTACTTC.

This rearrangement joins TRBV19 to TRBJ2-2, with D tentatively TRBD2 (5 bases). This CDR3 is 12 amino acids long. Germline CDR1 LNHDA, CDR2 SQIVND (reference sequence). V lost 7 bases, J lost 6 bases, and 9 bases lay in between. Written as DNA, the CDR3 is TGTGCCAGTATCAACGGGGCCGGGGAGCTGTTTTTT. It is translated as CASINGAGELFF. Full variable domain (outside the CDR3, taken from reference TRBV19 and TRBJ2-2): DGGITQSPKYLFRKEGQNVTLSCEQNLNHDAMYWYRQDPGQGLRLIYYSQIVNDFQKGDIAEGYSVSREKKESFPLTVTSAQKNPTAFYLCASINGAGELFFGEGSRLTVL.

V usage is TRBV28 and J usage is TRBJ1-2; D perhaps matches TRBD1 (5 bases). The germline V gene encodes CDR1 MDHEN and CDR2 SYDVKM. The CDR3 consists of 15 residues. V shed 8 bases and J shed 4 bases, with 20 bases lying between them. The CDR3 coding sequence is TGTGCCAGCGGTGGAGGGGTCCAGGCGATCTATGGCTACACCTTC. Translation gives CASGGGVQAIYGYTF.

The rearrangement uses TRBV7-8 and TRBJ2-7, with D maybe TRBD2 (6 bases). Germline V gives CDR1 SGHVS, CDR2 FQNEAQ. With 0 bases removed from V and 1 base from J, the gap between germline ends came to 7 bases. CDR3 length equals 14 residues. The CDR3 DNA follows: TGTGCCAGCAGCTTAGCTGCGGGGTCCTACGAGCAGTACTTC. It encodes CASSLAAGSYEQYF. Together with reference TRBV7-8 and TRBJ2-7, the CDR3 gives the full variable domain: GAGVSQSPRYKVAKRGQDVALRCDPISGHVSLFWYQQALGQGPEFLTYFQNEAQLDKSGLPSDRFFAERPEGSVSTLKIQRTQQEDSAVYLCASSLAAGSYEQYFGPGTRLTVT.

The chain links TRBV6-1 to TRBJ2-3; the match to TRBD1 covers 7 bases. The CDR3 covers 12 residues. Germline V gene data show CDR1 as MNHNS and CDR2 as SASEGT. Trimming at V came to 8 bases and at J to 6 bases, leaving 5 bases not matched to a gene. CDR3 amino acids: CASGETGDTQYF. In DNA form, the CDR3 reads TGTGCCAGCGGGGAGACAGGGGATACGCAGTATTTT.

The chain's CDR3 is CASTRTSGHSYNEQFF. Here the CDR3 DNA reads TGCGCCAGCACCAGGACTAGCGGTCACTCCTACAATGAGCAGTTCTTC. The chain carries TRBV5-1 and TRBJ2-1; 10 positions agree with TRBD2. V lost 6 bases to trimming and J lost 0 bases; unmatched junction nucleotides: 6. CDR3 size: 16 residues. Germline V gene lookup returns CDR1 SGHRS and CDR2 YFSETQ.

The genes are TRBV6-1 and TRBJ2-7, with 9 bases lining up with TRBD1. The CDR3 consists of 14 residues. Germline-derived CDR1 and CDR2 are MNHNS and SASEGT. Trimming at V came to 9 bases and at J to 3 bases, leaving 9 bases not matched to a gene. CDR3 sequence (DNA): TGTGCCAGGTTTACCGGGACAGGGTACTACGAGCAGTACTTC. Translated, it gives CARFTGTGYYEQYF.

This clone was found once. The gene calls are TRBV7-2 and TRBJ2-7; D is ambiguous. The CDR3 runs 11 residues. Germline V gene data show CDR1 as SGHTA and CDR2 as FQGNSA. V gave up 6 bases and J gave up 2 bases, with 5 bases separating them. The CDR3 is CASSGAYEQYF. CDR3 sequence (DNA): TGTGCCAGCAGTGGAGCCTACGAGCAGTACTTC. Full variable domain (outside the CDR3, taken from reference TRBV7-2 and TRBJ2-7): GAGVSQSPSNKVTEKGKDVELRCDPISGHTALYWYRQSLGQGLEFLIYFQGNSAPDKSGLPSDRFSAERTGGSVSTLTIQRTQQEDSAVYLCASSGAYEQYFGPGTRLTVT.

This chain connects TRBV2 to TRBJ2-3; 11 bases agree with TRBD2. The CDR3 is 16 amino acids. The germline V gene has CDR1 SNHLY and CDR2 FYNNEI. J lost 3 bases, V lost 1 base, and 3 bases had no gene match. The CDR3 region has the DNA TGTGCCAGCAGTGAAGGACTAGCGGGATTTACAGATACGCAGTATTTT. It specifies CASSEGLAGFTDTQYF.

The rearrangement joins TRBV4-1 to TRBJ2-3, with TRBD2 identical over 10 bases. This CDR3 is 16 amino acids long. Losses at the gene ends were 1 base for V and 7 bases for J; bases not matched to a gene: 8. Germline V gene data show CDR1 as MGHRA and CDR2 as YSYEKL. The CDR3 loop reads CASSQGASGSSYTQYF. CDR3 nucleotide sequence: TGCGCCAGCAGCCAAGGCGCTAGCGGGAGCTCGTATACGCAGTATTTT.

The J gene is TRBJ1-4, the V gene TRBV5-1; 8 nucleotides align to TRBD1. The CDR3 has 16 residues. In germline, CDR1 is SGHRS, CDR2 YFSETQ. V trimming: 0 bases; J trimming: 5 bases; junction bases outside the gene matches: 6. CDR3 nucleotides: TGCGCCAGCAGCTTGGCCTTAGGACAGGGAAATGAAAAACTGTTTTTT. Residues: CASSLALGQGNEKLFF. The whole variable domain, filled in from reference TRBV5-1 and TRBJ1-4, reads KAGVTQTPRYLIKTRGQQVTLSCSPISGHRSVSWYQQTPGQGLQFLFEYFSETQRNKGNFPGRFSGRQFSNSRSEMNVSTLELGDSALYLCASSLALGQGNEKLFFGSGTQLSVL.

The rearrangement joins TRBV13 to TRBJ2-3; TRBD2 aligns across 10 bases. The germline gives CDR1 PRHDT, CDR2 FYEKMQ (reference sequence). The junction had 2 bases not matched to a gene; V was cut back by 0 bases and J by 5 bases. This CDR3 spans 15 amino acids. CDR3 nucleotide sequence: TGTGCCAGCAGCTTAGGCCTAGCGGGAGTAGATACGCAGTATTTT. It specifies CASSLGLAGVDTQYF.